This record concerns one T cell receptor beta chain sequence. The antigen is undetermined. With V trimmed by 4 bases and J by 14 bases, 5 bases remained unmatched. This CDR3 is 12 amino acids long. Germline CDR1 and CDR2: KGHSH and LQKENI. This record comes from a study of radiation and T cells in renal cell carcinoma. Points from the study as a whole: From baseline, blood top tumor clonotypes peaked at 2 weeks post-radiation. Baseline intratumoral clonotype presence is unknown without pretreatment biopsies.

Time point described: blood 4 weeks post-SBRT, at nephrectomy. The treatment was: 15 Gy SBRT to primary tumor, nephrectomy 4 weeks later. Nephrectomy followed 15 Gy stereotactic body radiation by 4 weeks. Repertoires were generated with immunoSEQ multiplex PCR, while TCRdb's copy carries only in-frame clones and drops some. The sample records over 60,000 clones, 75% to 90% being singletons. The receptor's source is a woman between 55 and 75 years old with renal cell carcinoma. The rearrangement joins TRBV18 to TRBJ1-4; 9 nucleotides align to TRBD1. Material: blood, obtained from a patient whose treatment included radiotherapy and nephrectomy. The CDR3 DNA follows: TGTGCCAGCTCACGGGACAGGGAGTTGCTGTTTTTT. Amino acid sequence: CASSRDRELLFF.